The 8 T cell receptor beta chains below all came from one sample that was sequenced in a study of T cell responses to AZD1222 COVID-19 vaccine. Method: immunoSEQ multiplex PCR; TCRdb's copy keeps in-frame clones and lacks some. The table records 210,000 or so clones, less than 95% of them present only once. The sample in question was peripheral blood, obtained 28 days after the second dose of the MenACWY control vaccine. Receptor source: an adult who received the MenACWY meningococcal vaccine as a control.

The gene calls are TRBV6-1 and TRBJ2-3; TRBD1 matches 10 bases. Germline assignment: CDR1 MNHNS and CDR2 SASEGT. Losses at the gene ends were 3 bases for V and 4 bases for J; bases not matched to a gene: 13. This CDR3 contains 18 residues. The CDR3 DNA sequence: TGTGCCAGCAGTGAGATAAGGGTCCGGGACAGGGGATCAGATACGCAGTATTTT. It encodes CASSEIRVRDRGSDTQYF.

The chain links TRBV5-1 to TRBJ2-7, with D perhaps TRBD1 (5 bases). Germline V gene lookup returns CDR1 SGHRS and CDR2 YFSETQ. The CDR3 contains 15 residues. V was shortened by 1 base and J by 2 bases, with 13 bases between the two germline ends. The CDR3 DNA follows: TGCGCCAGCAGCTTGCGACAGACTGTGACCTACGAGCAGTACTTC. Protein product: CASSLRQTVTYEQYF.

The chain couples TRBV5-1 to TRBJ1-2, with a weak D call TRBD1 (6 bases). CDR1 SGHRS and CDR2 YFSETQ come from the germline V gene. Between the trimmed V and J ends, which lost 5 bases and 4 bases, there was a span of 21 bases. This CDR3 spans 16 amino acids. CDR3 coding DNA: TGCGCCAGCAGGGATACACCCGGGACATCCCCCTATGGCTACACCTTC. Translating gives CASRDTPGTSPYGYTF.

This clone was counted once. V usage is TRBV20-1 and J usage is TRBJ2-2, with D maybe TRBD1 (6 bases). Germline CDR1 and CDR2: DFQATT and SNEGSKA (reference sequence). With 3 bases removed from V and 5 bases from J, the gap between germline ends came to 7 bases. The CDR3 is 12 amino acids. CDR3 sequence: CSASQGTGELFF. For the CDR3, the DNA is TGCAGTGCTAGTCAGGGGACCGGGGAGCTGTTTTTT.

The gene calls are TRBV19 and TRBJ1-5; unclear D gene. Trimming took 6 bases from V and 7 from J, leaving 19 bases between them. The CDR3 is 15 residues long. Germline lookup yields CDR1 LNHDA and CDR2 SQIVND (reference sequence). The CDR3 DNA follows: TGTGCCAGTAGCAACCGCGGACGATTGGACCAGCCCCAGCATTTT. Translation: CASSNRGRLDQPQHF.

V and J are TRBV7-3 and TRBJ2-1, with 7 bases identical to TRBD2. The germline V gene has CDR1 SGHTA and CDR2 FQGTGA. The CDR3 length is 14 residues. J was trimmed by 8 bases and V by 5 bases; bases with no gene match: 9. The chain's CDR3 is CASSPGGGGDEQFF. The CDR3 region has the DNA TGTGCCAGCAGCCCCGGCGGCGGGGGTGATGAGCAGTTCTTC.

V usage is TRBV21-1 and J usage is TRBJ1-3; TRBD1, the D gene given by the table, was not confirmed from the DNA. TRBV21-1 corresponds to a pseudogene. This CDR3 contains 21 residues. CDR3 coding DNA: TGTGCCACCTATACAAACGTAGAAACGGGACAGGGTATACCCCCTGGAAACACCATATATTTT. Its translation is CATYTNVETGQGIPPGNTIYF.

This clone has more than one count but fewer than ten. V gene TRBV5-6 combines with J gene TRBJ2-1; 9 bases line up with TRBD1. Looked up from germline, CDR1 is SGHDT and CDR2 is YYEEEE. V shed 4 bases, J shed 7 bases, and the junction held 12 bases outside the gene matches. This CDR3 is built from 16 residues. Here the CDR3 DNA reads TGTGCCAGCAGCAAAGCCGGGACAGGGAGTATGAATGAGCAGTTCTTC. It encodes CASSKAGTGSMNEQFF.